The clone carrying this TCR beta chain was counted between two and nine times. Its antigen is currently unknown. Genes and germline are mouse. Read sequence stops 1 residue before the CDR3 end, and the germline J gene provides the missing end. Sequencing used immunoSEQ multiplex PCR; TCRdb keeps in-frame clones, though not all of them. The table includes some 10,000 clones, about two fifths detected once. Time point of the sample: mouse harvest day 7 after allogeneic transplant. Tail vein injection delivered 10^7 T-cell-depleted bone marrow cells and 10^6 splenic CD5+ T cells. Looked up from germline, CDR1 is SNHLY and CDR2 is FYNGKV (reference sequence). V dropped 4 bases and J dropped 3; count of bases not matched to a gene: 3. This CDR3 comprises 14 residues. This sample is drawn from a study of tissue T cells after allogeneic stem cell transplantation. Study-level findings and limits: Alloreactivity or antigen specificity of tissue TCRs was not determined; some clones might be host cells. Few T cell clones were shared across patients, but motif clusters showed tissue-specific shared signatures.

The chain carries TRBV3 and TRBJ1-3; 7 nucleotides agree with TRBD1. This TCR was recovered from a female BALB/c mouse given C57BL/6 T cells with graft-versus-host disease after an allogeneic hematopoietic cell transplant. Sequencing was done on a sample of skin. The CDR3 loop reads CASSSPGGGNTLYF. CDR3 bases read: TGTGCCAGCAGCTCTCCAGGGGGTGGAAATACGCTCTAT.